This T cell receptor beta chain is from a study of shared clonotypes between healthy human individuals. Study as a whole: Three plates each covered CD4 naive and memory; CD8 naive two, CD8 memory one. Study-level points and caveats: Sharing across a handful of donors was seen in 4% to 6.5% of naive CD4 clonotypes.

Using immunoSEQ multiplex PCR, the repertoire was profiled, and TCRdb retains in-frame clones only, with some absent. The sample includes a few million clones, 85% to 95% of them seen just once. A word on this clone: Its antigen is not known.

This receptor was taken from a man aged 18 to 35 in good health. Some clones in this sample may be carry-over from other donors' samples. Source material: naive CD4+ T cells from PBMCs. The subset: CD45RA+ positively selected.

CDR3 loop: CASSVTSAEGYTF. As DNA, the CDR3 is TGTGCCAGCAGTGTGACTAGCGCGGAAGGCTACACCTTC. The chain recombines TRBV2 with TRBJ1-2; D gene unclear. Germline values: CDR1 SNHLY, CDR2 FYNNEI. This CDR3 region has 13 residues. Trimming removed 4 bases at V and 8 bases at J, with 14 bases between.